The 30 T cell receptor beta chains presented below share a single source sample, sequenced in a study of blood T cell repertoires in COVID-19. TCRdb's copy holds only in-frame clones and misses some; the assay was immunoSEQ multiplex PCR. The sample includes around 180,000 clones, around four fifths seen only once; the top ten take about 5.5%. Sequencing was done on a sample of peripheral blood. The origin of the receptors is a woman aged 25-40 years with acute or convalescent COVID-19.

This clone was counted between two and nine times. Additional DNA sequences in this sample encode the identical CDR3. The chain employs TRBV5-1 and TRBJ1-1; D uncertain. The CDR3 consists of 13 residues. Germline V gene sequence: CDR1 SGHRS, CDR2 YFSETQ. The V and J ends lost 5 bases and 0 bases respectively, with 8 bases between them. CDR3 bases: TGCGCCAGCAGTTTACTCCTGAACACTGAAGCTTTCTTT. Amino acid sequence: CASSLLLNTEAFF.

The chain has TRBV4-3 and TRBJ1-1; D is uncertain. The CDR3 contains 16 residues. V gave up 1 base and J gave up 4 bases, with 16 bases separating them. Per germline, CDR1 LGHNA and CDR2 YSLEER. The CDR3 nucleotides are TGCGCCAGCAGCCAAGGGTCGGGTGTCCCCGGCACTGAAGCTTTCTTT. This translates into CASSQGSGVPGTEAFF.

J is TRBJ1-3 and V is TRBV5-1, with D possibly being TRBD1 (5 bases). The V and J ends lost 0 bases and 3 bases respectively, with 13 bases between them. The germline V gene encodes CDR1 SGHRS and CDR2 YFSETQ. This CDR3 region has 16 residues. CDR3 loop: CASSLGTRQHGNTIYF. CDR3 coding DNA: TGCGCCAGCAGCTTGGGAACTCGACAGCATGGAAACACCATATATTTT.

V usage is TRBV6-5 and J usage is TRBJ2-3; 9 bases agree with TRBD2. The CDR3 totals 16 residues. Trimming took 2 bases from V and 7 from J; bases not matched to a gene: 10. Germline CDR1 and CDR2: MNHEY and SVGAGI. The CDR3 sequence: CASSYGAGGRPHTQYF. In DNA form, the CDR3 reads TGTGCCAGCAGTTACGGGGCGGGGGGGAGGCCACATACGCAGTATTTT.

This clone was picked up many times. The J gene is TRBJ2-2, the V gene TRBV18; the D is unclear. The ends were cut back, 1 base at V and 2 bases at J, with 11 bases in the middle. Germline V CDR1 and CDR2: KGHSH, LQKENI. The CDR3 totals 16 residues. Here the CDR3 reads CASSPLFGGNTGELFF. CDR3 bases: TGTGCCAGCTCACCACTTTTCGGCGGAAACACCGGGGAGCTGTTTTTT.

The rearrangement joins TRBV28 to TRBJ1-1; 12 positions match TRBD1. CDR1 is MDHEN, CDR2 SYDVKM, per germline. Germline trimming cut 3 bases from V and 5 bases from J; bases unmatched to any gene: 1. The CDR3 has 14 residues. The CDR3 here is CASSLGQGATEAFF. DNA for the CDR3: TGTGCCAGCAGTTTGGGACAGGGGGCAACTGAAGCTTTCTTT.

This chain connects TRBV19 to TRBJ2-3; D gene uncertain. Trimming stripped 7 bases from V and 0 bases from J, with 11 bases between. This CDR3 is 14 amino acids long. CDR1 LNHDA and CDR2 SQIVND come from the germline V gene (reference sequence). As DNA, the CDR3 is TGTGCCAGTAAATACAGACCTAGCACAGATACGCAGTATTTT. Protein product: CASKYRPSTDTQYF.

This rearrangement joins TRBV3-1 (or the pseudogene TRBV3-2) to TRBJ2-7, with TRBD2 matching 13 bases. V was clipped by 2 bases and J by 6 bases; unmatched bases: 7. The germline V gene has CDR1 LGHDT and CDR2 YNNKEL (reference sequence). There are 16 residues in the CDR3. The CDR3 nucleotides read TGTGCCAGCAGCCAATTCCGGACTAGCGGGAGCCCCGAGCAGTACTTC. As protein: CASSQFRTSGSPEQYF.

V is TRBV20-1 and J is TRBJ2-7; D remains ambiguous. Germline assignment: CDR1 DFQATT and CDR2 SNEGSKA (reference sequence). CDR3 length: 11 amino acids. Trimming shortened V by 6 bases and J by 3 bases, and 9 bases separated the two germline ends. The CDR3 DNA reads as TGCAGTGCAGTTAGGAGCTACGAGCAGTACTTC. Its translation: CSAVRSYEQYF.

Concerning this clone: Other DNA sequences in this sample translate to the same CDR3. The chain uses TRBV3-1 (or the pseudogene TRBV3-2) and TRBJ1-1, with D possibly TRBD1 on 5 matching bases. CDR3 length: 13 residues. The germline V gene encodes CDR1 LGHDT and CDR2 YNNKEL (reference sequence). V shed 4 bases and J shed 1 base, with 7 bases lying between them. CDR3 region: CASSPTGNTEAFF. CDR3 nucleotide sequence: TGTGCCAGCAGCCCAACAGGGAACACTGAAGCTTTCTTT.

CDR3 residues: CASRGGNNEKLFF. CDR3 bases: TGTGCCAGCAGAGGCGGAAATAATGAAAAACTGTTTTTT. The V call is TRBV5-4, the J call TRBJ1-4; no definite D call. The CDR3 covers 13 residues. The V end lost 5 bases, the J end lost 4 bases, and 9 bases lay between the germline ends. Looked up from germline, CDR1 is SGHNT and CDR2 is YYREEE (reference sequence).

The CDR3 loop is CASSYSTISGNTIYF. CDR3 coding DNA: TGTGCCAGCAGTTACTCCACTATTAGCGGAAACACCATATATTTT. The chain recombines TRBV6-5 with TRBJ1-3; no reliable D call. Germline CDR1 and CDR2: MNHEY and SVGAGI. V lost 0 bases to trimming and J lost 4 bases, with 10 bases between them. The CDR3 is 15 residues long.

The chain has TRBV19 and TRBJ2-1; 11 nucleotides line up with TRBD2. CDR3 length equals 17 residues. Germline-derived CDR1 and CDR2 are LNHDA and SQIVND (reference sequence). Germline trimming cut 5 bases from V and 5 bases from J; bases unmatched to any gene: 11. The CDR3 nucleotides are TGTGCCAGTAGTCTAAAGGCGTCGGGACTAGCGGACAATGAGCAGTTCTTC. It specifies CASSLKASGLADNEQFF.

The rearrangement joins TRBV4-2 to TRBJ2-5, with D perhaps TRBD2 (6 bases). Germline V gene data show CDR1 as LGHNA and CDR2 as YNFKEQ. V lost 1 base and J 5 bases, leaving 11 bases between the germline ends. The CDR3 length is 14 residues. The CDR3 DNA reads as TGTGCCAGCAGCCAAGGAGCCCGGGAGGAGACCCAGTACTTC. It codes for CASSQGAREETQYF.

The chain combines TRBV7-2 with TRBJ2-2, with a possible D match to TRBD2 (6 bases). In germline, CDR1 is SGHTA, CDR2 FQGNSA. The CDR3 spans 12 residues. Trimming left V 9 bases short and J 6 bases short, with 11 bases between. CDR3 region: CARVEGPGELFF. The CDR3 DNA sequence: TGTGCCAGAGTGGAGGGCCCCGGGGAGCTGTTTTTT.

The chain uses TRBV7-9 and TRBJ1-1, with 8 bases aligning to TRBD1. V gave up 0 bases and J gave up 7 bases; unmatched junction bases: 4. Germline V CDR1 and CDR2: SEHNR, FQNEAQ (reference sequence). The CDR3 has 14 residues. The CDR3 DNA is TGTGCCAGCAGCTTAGCCGGGACAGGACATGAAGCTTTCTTT. This translates into CASSLAGTGHEAFF.

The chain links TRBV5-4 to TRBJ1-1; D is possibly TRBD1 (5 bases). CDR3 length equals 11 residues. From germline, CDR1 is SGHNT and CDR2 YYREEE (reference sequence). The V end was cut by 1 base, the J end by 7 bases, with 5 bases between. CDR3 region: CASSLRGEAFF. The CDR3 DNA follows: TGTGCCAGCAGCTTGAGGGGTGAAGCTTTCTTT.

The V and J genes are TRBV5-4 and TRBJ2-3; a weak D match, TRBD2 (5 bases). The V end lost 0 bases, the J end lost 8 bases, and 16 bases lay between the germline ends. Per germline, CDR1 SGHNT and CDR2 YYREEE (reference sequence). The CDR3 length is 15 residues. CDR3 in amino acids: CASSLAGTRGGTQYF. The CDR3 bases are TGTGCCAGCAGCTTGGCCGGAACCCGGGGTGGTACGCAGTATTTT.

The chain links TRBV7-2 to TRBJ2-2; TRBD1 is a possible D gene (6 bases). The V and J ends lost 1 base and 5 bases respectively, with 14 bases between them. Germline V gives CDR1 SGHTA, CDR2 FQGNSA. The CDR3 extends over 16 amino acids. The CDR3: CASSLEGQSKTGELFF. In nucleotides, the CDR3 is TGTGCCAGCAGCTTAGAGGGACAAAGTAAGACCGGGGAGCTGTTTTTT.

The chain is built from TRBV9 and TRBJ1-6; 8 bases align to TRBD1. Losses at the gene ends were 4 bases for V and 8 bases for J; bases not matched to a gene: 5. Germline loops: CDR1 SGDLS, CDR2 YYNGEE. The CDR3 is 14 amino acids. The chain's CDR3 is CASSISTGDSPLHF. In DNA, the CDR3 is TGTGCCAGCAGCATTTCGACAGGGGATTCACCCCTCCACTTT.

The chain employs TRBV4-3 and TRBJ1-4, with 8 bases aligning to TRBD1. The CDR3 covers 15 residues. V was pared by 1 base and J by 4 bases, with 2 bases of the junction left unmatched. The germline V gene has CDR1 LGHNA and CDR2 YSLEER. The CDR3 bases are TGCGCCAGCAGCCAAGGGGACAGGATTAATGAAAAACTGTTTTTT. Translated, it gives CASSQGDRINEKLFF.

Only a few counts were recorded for this clone. The chain joins TRBV30 to TRBJ2-7; TRBD1 matches at 8 bases. The CDR3 is 13 amino acids. Germline assignment: CDR1 GTSNPN and CDR2 SVGIG (reference sequence). V shed 8 bases and J 6 bases; nucleotides not matched to a gene: 12. CDR3 nucleotide sequence: TGTGCCGCGACAGGGGAGCGAGCTGGCGAGCAGTACTTC. This sequence encodes CAATGERAGEQYF.

The chain links TRBV6-5 to TRBJ1-4; D is undetermined. The germline gives CDR1 MNHEY, CDR2 SVGAGI. The CDR3 spans 12 residues. Trimming removed 7 bases at V and 7 bases at J, with 10 bases between. CDR3 in amino acids: CASTSLGEKLFF. The CDR3 nucleotides are TGTGCCAGCACCTCCCTAGGTGAAAAACTGTTTTTT.

This clone was recorded only once. The V and J genes are TRBV27 and TRBJ1-1; D is uncertain. The length of the CDR3 is 13 residues. Germline loops: CDR1 MNHEY, CDR2 SMNVEV (reference sequence). V was cut by 4 bases and J by 5 bases, with 11 bases left in between. In DNA, the CDR3 is TGTGCCAGCAGTTGGGTCTCGGGGACTGAAGCTTTCTTT. Translation: CASSWVSGTEAFF.

The chain employs TRBV7-8 and TRBJ2-7, with 12 bases fitting TRBD2. The ends lost 5 bases at V and 6 bases at J; junction bases unmatched: 11. Germline CDR1 SGHVS, CDR2 FQNEAQ. The CDR3 contains 16 residues. In DNA, the CDR3 is TGTGCCAGCAGCACTTGGGAGACTAGCGGGAGTCGCGAGCAGTACTTC. Amino acid sequence: CASSTWETSGSREQYF.

The rearrangement links TRBV9 to TRBJ1-4, with a possible D match to TRBD1 (6 bases). Germline assignment: CDR1 SGDLS and CDR2 YYNGEE. With 3 bases removed from V and 4 bases from J, the gap between germline ends came to 7 bases. The CDR3 is 13 residues long. CDR3 residues: CASSAGDNEKLFF. CDR3 sequence (DNA): TGTGCCAGCAGCGCAGGGGATAATGAAAAACTGTTTTTT. The full variable domain, with the rest looked up from reference TRBV9 and TRBJ1-4, is DSGVTQTPKHLITATGQRVTLRCSPRSGDLSVYWYQQSLDQGLQFLIQYYNGEERAKGNILERFSAQQFPDLHSELNLSSLELGDSALYFCASSAGDNEKLFFGSGTQLSVL.

In its sample, this clone was seen once. CDR3: CAWSRSSGINEQFF. CDR3 bases: TGTGCCTGGAGTAGGTCTAGCGGGATCAATGAGCAGTTCTTC. This chain uses TRBV30 with TRBJ2-1; 9 positions agree with TRBD2. CDR1 and CDR2 from the germline V gene are GTSNPN and SVGIG (reference sequence). The length of the CDR3 is 14 residues. V lost 2 bases to trimming and J lost 6 bases; unmatched junction nucleotides: 5. Filled out from reference TRBV30 and TRBJ2-1, the complete variable domain reads SQTIHQWPATLVQPVGSPLSLECTVEGTSNPNLYWYRQAAGRGLQLLFYSVGIGQISSEVPQNLSASRPQDRQFILSSKKLLLSDSGFYLCAWSRSSGINEQFFGPGTRLTVL.

This clone showed up just a few times. J is TRBJ1-5 and V is TRBV27, with D hard to call. This CDR3 contains 14 residues. V was clipped by 3 bases and J by 5 bases, with 11 bases between them. Germline CDR1 MNHEY, CDR2 SMNVEV (reference sequence). CDR3 bases: TGTGCCAGCAGTTTTGAGGGCTCCCATCAGCCCCAGCATTTT. This sequence encodes CASSFEGSHQPQHF.

This chain links TRBV12-3 or TRBV12-4 with TRBJ2-3; D possibly corresponds to TRBD1 (5 bases). The CDR3 contains 13 residues. V shed 6 bases and J shed 1 base, with 8 bases lying between them. The CDR3 here is CASRQGGTDTQYF. The CDR3 coding sequence is TGTGCCAGCAGACAAGGGGGCACAGATACGCAGTATTTT.

The chain is built from TRBV4-2 and TRBJ1-6; TRBD1 matches 10 bases. With 1 base clipped from V and 14 bases from J, the junction kept 11 bases outside the gene matches. In germline, CDR1 is LGHNA, CDR2 YNFKEQ. This CDR3 has 16 residues. The CDR3 DNA reads TGTGCCAGCAGCCAAGGGGAAGGACAGGGGGAAACGGCCCTCCACTTT. Protein sequence: CASSQGEGQGETALHF.